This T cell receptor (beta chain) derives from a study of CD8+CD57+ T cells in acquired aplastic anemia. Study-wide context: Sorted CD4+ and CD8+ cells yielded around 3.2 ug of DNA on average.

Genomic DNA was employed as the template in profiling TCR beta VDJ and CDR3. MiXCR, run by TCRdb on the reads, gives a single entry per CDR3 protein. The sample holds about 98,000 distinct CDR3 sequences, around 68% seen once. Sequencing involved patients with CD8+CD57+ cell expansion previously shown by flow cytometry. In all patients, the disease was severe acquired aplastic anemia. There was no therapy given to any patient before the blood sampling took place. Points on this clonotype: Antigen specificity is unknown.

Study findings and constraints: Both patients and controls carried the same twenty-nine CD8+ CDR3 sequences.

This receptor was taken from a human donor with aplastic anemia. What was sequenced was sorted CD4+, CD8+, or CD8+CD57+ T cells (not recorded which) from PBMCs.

DNA of the CDR3: TGTGCCACCAGTGATACCCGGACTTTCGAGCAGTACTTC. This encodes CATSDTRTFEQYF. The chain joins TRBV24-1 to TRBJ2-7; possible D gene TRBD2, 5 bases. This CDR3 has 13 amino acids. Trimming cost V 3 bases and J 6 bases, with 11 bases left between them. CDR1 is KGHDR, CDR2 SFDVKD, per germline.